Following are 5 T cell receptor beta chains from one sample sequenced in a study of T-cell reconstitution after alpha-beta-depleted transplantation in children. Unique molecular identifiers were incorporated when the TCRbeta library was constructed. TCRdb reprocessed the PCR reads with MiXCR, giving one entry per CDR3 protein. The repertoire has approximately 85,000 distinct CDR3 sequences, less than 20% of them found once; the top ten carry roughly a fifth. The source was PBMCs, mostly from graft donor cells, collected 180 days after TCRalphabeta/CD19-depleted stem cell transplant. These TCRs come from a male patient aged 2 to 10 who had a stem cell transplant for acute lymphoblastic leukemia, so the T cells may come from the graft donor.

This clonotype appeared a few times. V and J are TRBV6-1 and TRBJ2-7; TRBD2 matches at 10 bases. Trimming removed 10 bases from V and 5 bases from J; junction bases left unmatched: 11. Germline loops: CDR1 MNHNS, CDR2 SASEGT. The CDR3 contains 14 residues. CDR3 DNA: TGTGCCACTCGCCGGGGACTAGCGTCCCACGAGCAGTACTTC. Amino acid sequence: CATRRGLASHEQYF.

The chain has TRBV5-1 and TRBJ2-1; D call uncertain. The CDR3 consists of 13 residues. With 0 bases removed from V and 5 bases from J, the gap between germline ends came to 6 bases. The V gene's germline CDR1 is SGHRS and CDR2 YFSETQ. The CDR3 here is CASSLGVDNEQFF. In nucleotides, the CDR3 is TGCGCCAGCAGCTTGGGGGTCGACAATGAGCAGTTCTTC.

This clonotype has a handful of counts. The chain joins TRBV11-2 to TRBJ2-7, with D possibly TRBD2 on 5 matching bases. Germline CDR1 SGHAT, CDR2 FQNNGV. This CDR3 is 13 amino acids long. The V end lost 5 bases, the J end lost 4 bases, and 12 bases lay between the germline ends. The CDR3 spells CASSIGNLYEQYF. CDR3 sequence (DNA): TGTGCCAGCAGCATCGGGAATCTTTACGAGCAGTACTTC.

In its sample, this clonotype was seen a few times. The chain is built from TRBV12-3 or TRBV12-4 and TRBJ1-4; D not resolved. Trimming removed 2 bases at V and 0 bases at J, with 7 bases between. This CDR3 is built from 15 residues. CDR3 region: CASSLPGATNEKLFF. The CDR3 bases are TGTGCCAGCAGTTTACCGGGTGCAACTAATGAAAAACTGTTTTTT.

The sample holds many counts of this clonotype. The chain recombines TRBV27 with TRBJ2-3; D remains ambiguous. Germline CDR1 MNHEY, CDR2 SMNVEV (reference sequence). This CDR3 spans 12 amino acids. Between the trimmed V and J ends, which lost 2 bases and 5 bases, there was a span of 5 bases. The CDR3: CASSLTLDTQYF. CDR3 bases: TGTGCCAGCAGTTTAACCCTAGATACGCAGTATTTT.